These 3 T cell receptor beta chains were sequenced from one sample in a study of T-cell reconstitution after alpha-beta-depleted transplantation in children. TCRbeta library construction was performed incorporating unique molecular identifiers. TCRdb re-called the PCR reads with MiXCR, one entry per CDR3 protein. The sample has some 440,000 distinct CDR3 sequences; about 16% are singletons. The sequenced sample was PBMCs, mostly from graft donor cells, obtained 360 days after TCRalphabeta/CD19-depleted stem cell transplant. Every receptor here comes from a boy under two years old who had a stem cell transplant for Wiskott-Aldrich syndrome, so the T cells may come from the graft donor.

The V and J genes are TRBV18 and TRBJ2-3; D not certain. CDR1 is KGHSH, CDR2 LQKENI, per germline. V was clipped by 5 bases and J by 1 base, with 10 bases between them. This CDR3 has 14 amino acids. CDR3 protein: CASSWGFGTDTQYF. CDR3 DNA sequence: TGTGCCAGCTCATGGGGATTTGGCACAGATACGCAGTATTTT.

This clonotype appeared many times. The rearrangement joins TRBV5-6 to TRBJ2-5; the D gene is possibly TRBD2 (5 bases). V lost 4 bases, J lost 5 bases, and 12 bases lay in between. Germline V gene sequence: CDR1 SGHDT, CDR2 YYEEEE. The CDR3 has 13 residues. DNA for the CDR3: TGTGCCAGCAGCCCTCGGGGATTGGAGACCCAGTACTTC. Amino acid sequence: CASSPRGLETQYF.

The chain couples TRBV20-1 to TRBJ2-2; D is unclear. V was shortened by 6 bases and J by 3 bases, with 8 bases between the two germline ends. Per the germline V gene, CDR1 is DFQATT and CDR2 is SNEGSKA (reference sequence). CDR3 size: 12 residues. In DNA, the CDR3 is TGCAGTGCCGGAAGAGACACCGGGGAGCTGTTTTTT. Residues: CSAGRDTGELFF.